Presented here are 22 T cell receptor beta chains from one specimen sequenced in a study of quantifying T cell responses using KT2 cells. Study at large: Reverse transcription used primers in the TCR alpha and beta constant regions.

A single-stranded UMI oligo with SP2 sequence was ligated to cDNA 3' ends. An equimolar mix of RC1.1 and RC1.2 primed the beta chain across TRBC1 and TRBC2. Via MiXCR, TCRdb re-called the UMI-ligation and nested PCR reads, giving one row per CDR3 protein. Of around 56,000 distinct CDR3 sequences in the sample, 9% to 15% were seen once. The sequenced sample consisted of PBMCs spiked with cells of the T cell clone KT2. These receptors came from a human donor.

The table lists this clonotype with a few counts. The chain combines TRBV4-2 with TRBJ2-1, with D perhaps assigned TRBD1 or TRBD2 (5 bases each). The CDR3 runs 16 residues. Trimming took off 0 bases at V and 0 bases at J, with 9 bases between the two ends. Germline V gives CDR1 LGHNA, CDR2 YNFKEQ. The CDR3 loop is CASSQEGTSSYNEQFF. In DNA form, the CDR3 reads TGTGCCAGCAGCCAAGAGGGGACGTCCTCCTACAATGAGCAGTTCTTC.

This rearrangement joins TRBV30 to TRBJ1-5, with unresolved D. The V gene's germline CDR1 is GTSNPN and CDR2 SVGIG (reference sequence). CDR3 length: 15 residues. V was trimmed by 0 bases and J by 0 bases, leaving 9 bases between them. The CDR3 spells CAWSVESVSNQPQHF. The CDR3 DNA reads as TGTGCCTGGAGTGTTGAGTCGGTTAGCAATCAGCCCCAGCATTTT.

In this sample, this clonotype turned up many times. The chain joins TRBV29-1 to TRBJ2-3, with 10 bases that match TRBD2. Germline V CDR1 and CDR2: SQVTM, ANQGSEA. CDR3 length equals 14 residues. V shed 6 bases and J 5 bases; nucleotides not matched to a gene: 8. This CDR3 is CSVTTSGNVDTQYF. For the CDR3, the DNA is TGCAGCGTGACTACTAGCGGGAACGTAGATACGCAGTATTTT.

This clonotype has just one count. A read error is possible here, since a much larger clone lies one base away. The chain combines TRBV10-3 with TRBJ1-6; D gene ambiguous. CDR3 length: 13 amino acids. Germline CDR1 ENHRY, CDR2 SYGVKD. The CDR3 nucleotides are TGTACCACCTCGATTTTGTTGACCTCACCCCTCCACTTT. It translates to CTTSILLTSPLHF.

This clonotype has ten or more counts. The DNA for the CDR3 is TGTGCCAGCAGCTTATTTTCCTTACTAGCGGGAGGGGGATACATGGGTGAGCAGTTCTTC. As protein: CASSLFSLLAGGGYMGEQFF. This chain links TRBV7-9 with TRBJ2-1; 13 bases are shared with TRBD2. The germline CDR1 and CDR2 sequences are SEHNR and FQNEAQ (reference sequence). The CDR3 runs 20 residues. Unmatched junction bases numbered 19, after V lost 2 bases and J lost 9 bases.

Many counts were recorded for this clonotype. This chain joins TRBV6-2 or TRBV6-3 and TRBJ2-3; 10 bases agree with TRBD2. The length of the CDR3 is 15 residues. Trimming removed 7 bases from V and 5 bases from J; junction bases left unmatched: 9. In germline, CDR1 is MNHEY, CDR2 SVGEGT. The CDR3 coding sequence is TGTGCCAGCACAACTAGCGGGACCAGTGAAGATACGCAGTATTTT. As protein: CASTTSGTSEDTQYF.

Worth noting for this clonotype: An end of the junction does not agree with germline; a read error may underlie this. The V and J genes are TRBV20-1 and TRBJ2-3, with 7 bases fitting TRBD1. The CDR3 runs to 14 residues. The germline V gene encodes CDR1 DFQATT and CDR2 SNEGSKA (reference sequence). CDR3 amino acids: CSASGRGMRDTQNF. The CDR3 nucleotides are TGCAGTGCTAGCGGCAGGGGGATGCGAGATACGCAGAATTTT.

This rearrangement joins TRBV20-1 to TRBJ2-2; 7 nucleotides line up with TRBD1. Germline loops: CDR1 DFQATT, CDR2 SNEGSKA (reference sequence). V was pared by 3 bases and J by 0 bases, with 4 bases of the junction left unmatched. The CDR3 is 15 residues long. This CDR3 is CSASRQGANTGELFF. DNA for the CDR3: TGCAGTGCTAGCCGACAGGGCGCGAACACCGGGGAGCTGTTTTTT.

The chain couples TRBV20-1 to TRBJ2-7; 7 nucleotides line up with TRBD2. The length of the CDR3 is 13 residues. CDR1 and CDR2 (germline): DFQATT, SNEGSKA (reference sequence). Written as DNA, the CDR3 is TGCAGGGCCCCGGGGGGAGGGCCCTACGAGCAGTACTTC. It translates to CRAPGGGPYEQYF.

This clonotype was counted a few times. The chain couples TRBV2 to TRBJ1-5, with 7 bases identical to TRBD1. V trimming: 3 bases; J trimming: 0 bases; junction bases outside the gene matches: 5. The CDR3 runs to 16 residues. The germline CDR1 and CDR2 sequences are SNHLY and FYNNEI. The CDR3 here is CASSDGGQYSNQPQHF. CDR3 nucleotide sequence: TGTGCCAGCAGTGATGGGGGACAGTATAGCAATCAGCCCCAGCATTTT.

This clonotype was counted only a few times. The chain is built from TRBV12-3 or TRBV12-4 and TRBJ2-1; 8 nucleotides align to TRBD2. CDR3 length: 15 amino acids. V was pared by 9 bases and J by 8 bases, with 15 bases of the junction left unmatched. CDR3 nucleotides: TGTGCCAGTGGATCAGCGGGAGAGGGCCCCTATGAGCAGTTCTTC. Translation: CASGSAGEGPYEQFF.

The genes are TRBV4-3 and TRBJ2-7, with 8 bases fitting TRBD1. This CDR3 spans 14 amino acids. With 4 bases clipped from V and 2 bases from J, the junction kept 4 bases outside the gene matches. Germline assignment: CDR1 LGHNA and CDR2 YSLEER. CDR3 DNA: TGCGCCAGCAGCCTAGGACAGGGTACCTACGAGCAGTACTTC. It is translated as CASSLGQGTYEQYF.

This clonotype was counted only a few times. The chain is built from TRBV7-9 and TRBJ2-7; D remains unclear. This CDR3 is built from 12 residues. Deletions cut 5 bases from V and 2 bases from J, with 7 bases between. From germline, CDR1 is SEHNR and CDR2 FQNEAQ (reference sequence). The CDR3 here is CASSLTPYEQYF. The CDR3 DNA follows: TGTGCCAGCAGCCTTACCCCCTACGAGCAGTACTTC.

This clonotype has a count of ten or more. The chain is built from TRBV5-1 and TRBJ2-1, with 9 bases aligning to TRBD1. V trimming: 6 bases; J trimming: 4 bases; junction bases outside the gene matches: 2. Germline V gives CDR1 SGHRS, CDR2 YFSETQ. This CDR3 region has 13 residues. The CDR3 loop reads CASTGTGYNEQFF. The CDR3 nucleotides read TGCGCCAGCACCGGGACAGGGTACAATGAGCAGTTCTTC.

This clonotype was counted a few times. This chain uses TRBV28 with TRBJ1-5; TRBD1 might be the D (6 bases). Germline lookup yields CDR1 MDHEN and CDR2 SYDVKM. The CDR3 has 14 amino acids. Trimming cost V 7 bases and J 5 bases, with 15 bases left between them. As DNA, the CDR3 is TGTGCCAGCAAAATGGGGGGCGGATATCAGCCCCAGCATTTT. Protein: CASKMGGGYQPQHF.

The chain employs TRBV6-6 and TRBJ1-5; TRBD1 aligns across 10 bases. CDR1 is MNHNY and CDR2 is SVGAGI in the germline V gene (reference sequence). The ends lost 5 bases at V and 4 bases at J; junction bases unmatched: 5. CDR3 size: 15 residues. As DNA, the CDR3 is TGTGCCAGCAGTAACGACAGGGGGCGGAATCAGCCCCAGCATTTT. This translates into CASSNDRGRNQPQHF.

This clonotype was seen only a few times. The chain is built from TRBV7-9 and TRBJ2-3; TRBD2 aligns across 10 bases. V was pared by 2 bases and J by 0 bases, with 17 bases of the junction left unmatched. This CDR3 spans 21 amino acids. Germline V CDR1 and CDR2: SEHNR, FQNEAQ (reference sequence). This chain's CDR3 is CASSLLALGLAEQTSTDTQYF. CDR3 DNA sequence: TGTGCCAGCAGCTTACTAGCACTAGGACTAGCGGAACAAACTAGCACAGATACGCAGTATTTT.

The chain carries TRBV30 and TRBJ2-1; D perhaps matches TRBD2 (6 bases). This CDR3 has 16 residues. CDR1 is GTSNPN and CDR2 is SVGIG in the germline V gene (reference sequence). The V gene lost 4 bases and the J gene lost 3 bases, with 19 bases spanning the gap. The CDR3 reads CAWIYPPSRDYNEQFF. As DNA, the CDR3 is TGTGCCTGGATTTATCCCCCGTCGCGGGACTACAATGAGCAGTTCTTC.

This clonotype was detected a few times. The J gene is TRBJ2-3, the V gene TRBV7-9; 10 bases fit TRBD1. Per the germline V gene, CDR1 is SEHNR and CDR2 is FQNEAQ (reference sequence). The CDR3 is 18 residues long. Trimming at V came to 1 base and at J to 5 bases, leaving 12 bases not matched to a gene. The CDR3 loop reads CASSLGSFRQGAIDTQYF. CDR3 bases: TGTGCCAGCAGCTTAGGTTCATTTCGACAGGGGGCCATAGATACGCAGTATTTT. Based on the CDR3 plus reference TRBV7-9 and TRBJ2-3, the full variable domain is DTGVSQNPRHKITKRGQNVTFRCDPISEHNRLYWYRQTLGQGPEFLTYFQNEAQLEKSRLLSDRFSAERPKGSFSTLEIQRTEQGDSAMYLCASSLGSFRQGAIDTQYFGPGTRLTVL.

The rearrangement links TRBV15 to TRBJ1-1, with 8 bases that match TRBD1. V dropped 0 bases and J dropped 11; count of bases not matched to a gene: 5. The CDR3 is 13 amino acids. Germline V gene lookup returns CDR1 LNHNV and CDR2 YYDKDF (reference sequence). As DNA, the CDR3 is TGTGCCACCAGCAGAGACAGGGGGCGTGTGGCTTTCTTT. Protein product: CATSRDRGRVAFF.

The chain recombines TRBV5-6 with TRBJ1-1; TRBD1 aligns across 9 bases. The germline V gene has CDR1 SGHDT and CDR2 YYEEEE. V dropped 7 bases and J dropped 5; count of bases not matched to a gene: 6. This CDR3 contains 13 residues. Written as DNA, the CDR3 is TGTGCCAGCGACCTCGGACAGGGGACTGAAGCTTTCTTT. This codes for CASDLGQGTEAFF. Combining the CDR3 with reference TRBV5-6 and TRBJ1-1 gives the whole variable domain DAGVTQSPTHLIKTRGQQVTLRCSPKSGHDTVSWYQQALGQGPQFIFQYYEEEERQRGNFPDRFSGHQFPNYSSELNVNALLLGDSALYLCASDLGQGTEAFFGQGTRLTVV.

There are a few counts of this clonotype. V usage is TRBV19 and J usage is TRBJ2-1; 10 bases match TRBD2. Germline-derived CDR1 and CDR2 are LNHDA and SQIVND (reference sequence). Trimming removed 9 bases from V and 3 bases from J; junction bases left unmatched: 26. This CDR3 spans 21 amino acids. The CDR3 DNA is TGTGCCAGAGTAAGACCCCCCCCCCCGGACTATGCTAGCGGGAGCTACAATGAGCAGTTCTTC. It encodes CARVRPPPPDYASGSYNEQFF.